The T cell receptor (beta chain) under discussion was sequenced for a study of blood T cell repertoires in COVID-19. For the study at large: Acute-phase and convalescent COVID-19 samples originated in the United States, Italy and Spain.

Study members were between 18 and 89 years old and lived in 24 US regions. Participants reported their clinical history, and cohort assignment relied on those reports. Looked up from germline, CDR1 is LGHNT and CDR2 is FRNRAP. This CDR3 has 15 residues. The J segment lost 6 bases and the V segment lost 6 bases, leaving 9 bases of the junction unmatched. The method was immunoSEQ multiplex PCR; TCRdb's version includes in-frame clones alone and lacks a portion of them. The sample yields 250,000 to 400,000 clones, roughly 90% seen once. The clonotype comes from a man between 60 and 75 years old who had recovered from COVID-19. The sample consisted of PBMCs or T cells enriched from blood (not recorded which). V usage is TRBV12-5 and J usage is TRBJ1-5; 9 positions agree with TRBD1. The CDR3 DNA sequence: TGTGCTAGTGGACTCGGGACAGGGACTGGTCAGCCCCAGCATTTT. This translates into CASGLGTGTGQPQHF.